The 5 T cell receptor beta chains reported below all come from one sample, sequenced in a study of T cells after yellow fever vaccination. TCRdb fed the 5' RACE reads into MiXCR, producing one record per CDR3 protein. The sample lists 280,000 or so distinct CDR3 sequences; roughly 9% were seen once. Sequences were derived from CD4+ T cells sorted from PBMCs, sampled 5 days after the yellow fever booster vaccination. The receptors come from a man between 18 and 35 years old who received the YFV17D yellow fever vaccine.

This clonotype was detected only a few times. This rearrangement joins TRBV7-2 to TRBJ2-1; D perhaps matches TRBD1 (6 bases). V shed 3 bases and J shed 4 bases, with 19 bases lying between them. The CDR3 is 17 residues long. The germline CDR1 and CDR2 sequences are SGHTA and FQGNSA. CDR3 protein: CASSFFSGGLGYNEQFF. CDR3 DNA sequence: TGTGCCAGCAGCTTTTTTAGTGGGGGCCTAGGGTACAATGAGCAGTTCTTC.

This chain uses TRBV3-1 with TRBJ2-7; 8 bases line up with TRBD2. Germline V lookup: CDR1 LGHDT, CDR2 YNNKEL (reference sequence). With V trimmed by 4 bases and J by 3 bases, 11 bases remained unmatched. The CDR3 totals 16 residues. CDR3 sequence: CASSPDPSGLNYEQYF. In DNA form, the CDR3 reads TGTGCCAGCAGCCCTGATCCTAGCGGGTTAAACTACGAGCAGTACTTC.

This clonotype was detected ten times or more. The chain links TRBV29-1 to TRBJ2-3; D might be TRBD1 or TRBD2, each matching 5 bases. Germline loops: CDR1 SQVTM, CDR2 ANQGSEA. This CDR3 contains 13 residues. V was pared by 1 base and J by 4 bases, with 9 bases between. The CDR3 DNA reads TGCAGCGTTGAAGTGGGGGTGCCAGATACGCAGTATTTT. Translation gives CSVEVGVPDTQYF.

V gene TRBV11-2 combines with J gene TRBJ2-5, with D uncertain. The V end lost 1 base, the J end lost 6 bases, and 12 bases lay between the germline ends. Germline V gives CDR1 SGHAT, CDR2 FQNNGV. CDR3 length: 14 amino acids. The CDR3 DNA is TGTGCCAGCAGCTTAGCGGCAGGCGTTAAGACCCAGTACTTC. Its translation is CASSLAAGVKTQYF.

This clonotype was seen only a few times. The V and J genes are TRBV2 and TRBJ2-5; 8 bases match TRBD2. The J segment lost 6 bases and the V segment lost 4 bases, leaving 13 bases of the junction unmatched. The germline V gene has CDR1 SNHLY and CDR2 FYNNEI. CDR3 length equals 16 residues. The CDR3 nucleotides are TGTGCCAGCAGTGCCGACACCGGGGGGGTTATGAAGACCCAGTACTTC. This translates into CASSADTGGVMKTQYF.